The 22 T cell receptor beta chains presented below share a single source sample, sequenced in a study of blood T cell repertoires in COVID-19. The method was immunoSEQ multiplex PCR; TCRdb's version includes in-frame clones alone and lacks a portion of them. Of 120,000 or so clones detected, about 80% appear once; the ten largest clones hold roughly 25%. The sample comprised peripheral blood. The receptor source for this set is a human donor in a cohort sampled during active COVID-19.

The V call is TRBV5-1, the J call TRBJ2-1; TRBD2 is a possible D gene (6 bases). Germline V gives CDR1 SGHRS, CDR2 YFSETQ. The CDR3 extends over 16 amino acids. Trimming stripped 4 bases from V and 0 bases from J, with 14 bases between. The CDR3 nucleotides are TGCGCCAGCAGCCGGGGGTCCAGTAGCTCCTACAATGAGCAGTTCTTC. Translated: CASSRGSSSSYNEQFF. The full variable domain, rest sourced from reference TRBV5-1 and TRBJ2-1, is KAGVTQTPRYLIKTRGQQVTLSCSPISGHRSVSWYQQTPGQGLQFLFEYFSETQRNKGNFPGRFSGRQFSNSRSEMNVSTLELGDSALYLCASSRGSSSSYNEQFFGPGTRLTVL.

This rearrangement joins TRBV7-3 to TRBJ2-3, with 8 nucleotides matching TRBD2. In germline, CDR1 is SGHTA, CDR2 FQGTGA. V was pared by 5 bases and J by 2 bases, with 9 bases of the junction left unmatched. The CDR3 length is 16 residues. CDR3 in DNA: TGTGCCAGCAGCCCCGGGGGGGCTGGGAACACAGATACGCAGTATTTT. The encoded protein is CASSPGGAGNTDTQYF.

J is TRBJ1-3 and V is TRBV7-8; TRBD1 might be the D (5 bases). Trimming took 5 bases from V and 2 from J, leaving 16 bases between them. The CDR3 is 16 residues long. CDR1 and CDR2 from the germline V gene are SGHVS and FQNEAQ. CDR3 amino acids: CASSPMVGEAGNTIYF. For the CDR3, the DNA is TGTGCCAGCAGCCCTATGGTAGGGGAGGCTGGAAACACCATATATTTT.

This chain joins TRBV19 and TRBJ2-7; TRBD1 matches 9 bases. The germline CDR1 and CDR2 sequences are LNHDA and SQIVND (reference sequence). The CDR3 loop spans 15 amino acids. V trimming: 5 bases; J trimming: 4 bases; junction bases outside the gene matches: 9. The CDR3 here is CASSEAGTGPYEQYF. In DNA, the CDR3 is TGTGCCAGTAGTGAAGCCGGGACAGGGCCTTACGAGCAGTACTTC.

The chain combines TRBV7-3 with TRBJ2-1, with 13 bases fitting TRBD2. Germline lookup yields CDR1 SGHTA and CDR2 FQGTGA. The CDR3 has 15 amino acids. Trimming cost V 5 bases and J 7 bases; bases outside gene matches: 5. This CDR3 is CASSLGLAGVNEQFF. The CDR3 DNA sequence: TGTGCCAGCAGCCTTGGACTAGCGGGGGTGAATGAGCAGTTCTTC. The variable domain in full, completed from reference TRBV7-3 and TRBJ2-1, reads GAGVSQTPSNKVTEKGKYVELRCDPISGHTALYWYRQSLGQGPEFLIYFQGTGAADDSGLPNDRFFAVRPEGSVSTLKIQRTERGDSAVYLCASSLGLAGVNEQFFGPGTRLTVL.

The V call is TRBV7-9, the J call TRBJ1-2; no clear D. V was cut by 4 bases and J by 7 bases, with 16 bases left in between. This CDR3 has 14 amino acids. Germline V gene sequence: CDR1 SEHNR, CDR2 FQNEAQ (reference sequence). In nucleotides, the CDR3 is TGTGCCAGCAGCTCTGAAGCCCGGGCGGGTGGCTACACCTTC. This sequence encodes CASSSEARAGGYTF.

J is TRBJ1-2 and V is TRBV7-2; D is undetermined. This CDR3 has 13 residues. V was shortened by 2 bases and J by 6 bases, with 10 bases between the two germline ends. Per the germline V gene, CDR1 is SGHTA and CDR2 is FQGNSA. The CDR3 spells CASSLTGLDGYTF. The CDR3 DNA sequence: TGTGCCAGCAGCTTAACGGGTCTGGATGGCTACACCTTC.

V usage is TRBV5-1 and J usage is TRBJ2-3; D is possibly TRBD2 (6 bases). Germline V lookup: CDR1 SGHRS, CDR2 YFSETQ. This CDR3 comprises 16 residues. Trimming took off 5 bases at V and 1 base at J, with 17 bases between the two ends. CDR3 region: CASSSRGSDRTDTQYF. CDR3 DNA sequence: TGCGCCAGCAGTTCTCGGGGGAGCGACCGCACAGATACGCAGTATTTT.

The rearrangement uses TRBV7-8 and TRBJ1-2; no clear D gene. The CDR3 covers 12 residues. Trimming shortened V by 5 bases and J by 5 bases, and 9 bases separated the two germline ends. Per the germline V gene, CDR1 is SGHVS and CDR2 is FQNEAQ. CDR3: CASSILQYGYTF. CDR3 nucleotide sequence: TGTGCCAGCAGCATATTACAGTATGGCTACACCTTC.

The rearrangement uses TRBV6-5 and TRBJ1-3; D uncertain. Germline V gene data show CDR1 as MNHEY and CDR2 as SVGAGI. Trimming cost V 6 bases and J 1 base, with 7 bases left between them. The length of the CDR3 is 13 residues. CDR3 in DNA: TGTGCCAGCAGCGCTAATTCTGGAAACACCATATATTTT. This encodes CASSANSGNTIYF.

The chain uses TRBV18 and TRBJ1-1, with unresolved D. The CDR3 covers 13 residues. Between the trimmed V and J ends, which lost 6 bases and 4 bases, there was a span of 12 bases. Germline V gene sequence: CDR1 KGHSH, CDR2 LQKENI. This CDR3 reads CASSTSGITEAFF. CDR3 nucleotides: TGTGCCAGCTCCACATCGGGTATCACTGAAGCTTTCTTT.

The CDR3 DNA reads TGTGCCAGCAGTGACTATTTGACAGGGAACTATGGCTACACCTTC. Amino acids: CASSDYLTGNYGYTF. The chain employs TRBV27 and TRBJ1-2; 7 bases are shared with TRBD1. Germline lookup yields CDR1 MNHEY and CDR2 SMNVEV (reference sequence). This CDR3 is built from 15 residues. Germline trimming cut 5 bases from V and 2 bases from J; bases unmatched to any gene: 8.

The chain carries TRBV5-5 and TRBJ2-3; 9 bases map to TRBD2. CDR3 length: 19 amino acids. Trimming took 3 bases from V and 1 from J; bases not matched to a gene: 15. Germline assignment: CDR1 SGHKS and CDR2 YYEKEE (reference sequence). Here the CDR3 reads CASSSRKLAGSGGTDTQYF. The CDR3, as DNA: TGTGCCAGCAGCTCAAGGAAACTAGCGGGTAGCGGCGGCACAGATACGCAGTATTTT.

This chain connects TRBV11-2 to TRBJ1-4; D is undetermined. The CDR3 is 18 residues long. Trimming removed 6 bases from V and 3 bases from J, with 23 bases in between. Germline V lookup: CDR1 SGHAT, CDR2 FQNNGV. The CDR3 protein is CASRPLAGLGRANEKLFF. The CDR3 DNA reads TGTGCCAGCAGGCCGTTGGCCGGTTTAGGGCGGGCTAATGAAAAACTGTTTTTT.

This clone showed up just a few times. The chain employs TRBV5-5 and TRBJ2-1; 9 nucleotides agree with TRBD1. Germline V gene data show CDR1 as SGHKS and CDR2 as YYEKEE (reference sequence). Unmatched junction bases numbered 13, after V lost 4 bases and J lost 8 bases. The CDR3 sequence is 16 residues long. The CDR3 loop is CASSGVRQGVGDEQFF. The CDR3 DNA reads as TGTGCCAGCAGCGGAGTTAGACAGGGGGTTGGCGATGAGCAGTTCTTC.

J is TRBJ1-5 and V is TRBV18; 9 bases are a match to TRBD1. J was trimmed by 8 bases and V by 1 base; bases with no gene match: 3. The germline V gene has CDR1 KGHSH and CDR2 LQKENI. There are 14 residues in the CDR3. In nucleotides, the CDR3 is TGTGCCAGCTCACCACGGGGACAGGGAGAGCCCCAGCATTTT. Its translation is CASSPRGQGEPQHF.

This rearrangement joins TRBV20-1 to TRBJ1-5; D unclear. Germline assignment: CDR1 DFQATT and CDR2 SNEGSKA (reference sequence). CDR3 length: 14 amino acids. Trimming removed 3 bases at V and 4 bases at J, with 13 bases between. The CDR3 reads CSASWQVGNQPQHF. CDR3 sequence (DNA): TGCAGTGCTAGTTGGCAGGTTGGGAATCAGCCCCAGCATTTT.

With respect to this clone: One junction end does not reproduce the germline sequence, and a read error may be involved. The chain joins TRBV24-1 to TRBJ2-7, with TRBD2 identical over 9 bases. Germline-derived CDR1 and CDR2 are KGHDR and SFDVKD. The CDR3 contains 14 residues. The CDR3 DNA reads TGTGCCACCAGTGGGGGGACTAGCTCCCACGAGCAGTACTTC. Amino acids: CATSGGTSSHEQYF.

CDR3 in amino acids: CASSPSAGREQYF. The CDR3 region has the DNA TGTGCCAGCAGCCCCTCGGCGGGGCGCGAGCAGTACTTC. The genes are TRBV7-2 and TRBJ2-7; D perhaps matches TRBD2 (6 bases). Deletions cut 5 bases from V and 6 bases from J, with 14 bases between. The CDR3 contains 13 residues. Germline V gene data show CDR1 as SGHTA and CDR2 as FQGNSA.

J is TRBJ2-2 and V is TRBV7-8, with 8 bases that match TRBD1. Trimming removed 8 bases from V and 1 base from J; junction bases left unmatched: 9. The germline gives CDR1 SGHVS, CDR2 FQNEAQ. This CDR3 has 16 amino acids. CDR3 bases: TGTGCCAGCGGATCACAGGGGGTCGGGAACACCGGGGAGCTGTTTTTT. This gives the protein CASGSQGVGNTGELFF.

This clone was recorded once. V usage is TRBV28 and J usage is TRBJ2-1, with TRBD2 as a possible D gene (7 bases). With 5 bases removed from V and 1 base from J, the gap between germline ends came to 18 bases. The CDR3 spans 17 residues. CDR1 and CDR2 from the germline V gene are MDHEN and SYDVKM. The DNA for the CDR3 is TGTGCCAGCAGTCCCTCATTAGGGGGGGGGTCCTACAATGAGCAGTTCTTC. Translated: CASSPSLGGGSYNEQFF.

The chain joins TRBV28 to TRBJ2-7; TRBD1 matches at 9 bases. The ends lost 3 bases at V and 2 bases at J; junction bases unmatched: 11. The CDR3 runs 17 residues. CDR1 is MDHEN and CDR2 is SYDVKM in the germline V gene. The CDR3 coding sequence is TGTGCCAGCAGTTTCCACCCTGGACAGGGGAAGGCCTACGAGCAGTACTTC. Amino acid sequence: CASSFHPGQGKAYEQYF.